This TCR beta chain is drawn from a study of T cells after yellow fever vaccination (dated by TCRdb to the late 2010s). At the level of the whole study: Libraries from fractions with low cell numbers were prepared with the SMART-Seq v4 Ultra Low Input RNA kit. Bulk TCR alpha and beta repertoires were sequenced longitudinally to track T-cell clones before and after primary and booster YFV17D yellow fever vaccination. The cohort comprised two healthy male donors, one aged 18 to 30 and one aged 30 to 40 years. Blood was drawn at multiple timepoints before and after primary and secondary immunization, with bulk PBMC replicates and cell subsets isolated.

Points the paper makes about the study in general: FACS-sorted repertoires could contain abundant contaminating clonotypes from the bulk population, so computational filtering was required. Because only a couple of donors were included in the study, the extent to which the findings can be generalized is limited. A small fraction of clonotypes appeared in both the CD4 and CD8 compartments, likely as a result of convergent recombination. Most clones expanded after primary vaccination were re-detected after the booster (almost 98% of CD4 and roughly 87% of CD8), suggesting broad memory maintenance. Compared with the primary T-cell response, the secondary T-cell response was faster but weaker, reaching its peak on day 5 rather than on day 15.

Synthesis of TCR cDNA relied on 5'RACE template switching, a step that introduced a universal primer site along with unique molecular identifiers. Priming of cDNA synthesis was performed from both the TCR alpha and TCR beta constant segments. Two PCR steps were used to amplify libraries, with sample barcodes and sequencing adapters being added in the second step. Sequencing of libraries was performed on Illumina HiSeq 2500 (2x100 bp) or NovaSeq (2x150 bp). The study's processing was this. MIGEC was used to demultiplex reads and collapse the reads into UMI consensus sequences, and MiXCR was used for V(D)J alignment. Vaccine-responding clonotypes were identified with edgeR using replicate PBMC samples, with FDR below 0.01 and a log2 fold change above 5 up to day 15 being required. Each bulk clonotype received a CD4 or CD8 identity based on whether the sequenced CD4 or CD8 repertoire contained that clonotype at higher abundance. The public reads were reanalyzed by TCRdb: fastp trimming at Q25, MiXCR alignment, in-frame beta chains only. Rows are unified per CDR3 protein, each entry keeping the most common DNA and genes. TCRdb's processing, not the authors', yielded these V and J calls. Within this sample are approximately 300,000 distinct CDR3 sequences, with around 7.3% of them counted one time only. Over 15% of the sample belongs to the ten largest clones.

In regard to this clonotype: Its antigen remains unidentified. No base-level quality is on record; no much larger clone is a single base apart.

The sample's treatment or condition label, in plain terms: live attenuated yellow fever vaccine strain. At each blood-draw timepoint, two biological replicates of bulk PBMCs were obtained. A standard Ficoll-Paque protocol was used to isolate PBMCs from peripheral blood. TriZol was used to extract RNA from bulk PBMCs, CD4 and CD8 fractions, and dextramer-positive and dextramer-negative fractions. CDR1 and CDR2 are drawn from the germline V gene: MNHEY, SVGAGI. Trimming takes 2 bases from V and 6 bases from J, and the germline ends sit 10 bases apart. The CDR3 measures 13 amino acids from cysteine to phenylalanine. Just the 39-base CDR3 DNA is kept, in frame starting at base 1.

The sequence was collected from a man aged 18-30 years who received the YFV17D yellow fever vaccine. The chain is encoded by TRBV6-5 joined to TRBJ1-2, with the D gene too uncertain to name. Sequenced material: PBMCs, taken 45 days after the first yellow fever vaccination. The CDR3 reads CASSYGDFDGYTF. In nucleotides, the sequence is TGTGCCAGCAGTTACGGAGACTTTGATGGCTACACCTTC.